This entry lists 32 T cell receptor beta chains sequenced from one sample in a study of blood T cell repertoires in COVID-19. Assay used: immunoSEQ multiplex PCR; TCRdb lists only in-frame clones, some missing. The data show around 80,000 clones, about 88% seen once. The sequencing input was peripheral blood. These TCRs come from a human donor in a cohort sampled during active COVID-19.

This sequence joins TRBV3-1 (or the pseudogene TRBV3-2) and TRBJ1-4, with no clear D. Germline V CDR1 and CDR2: LGHDT, YNNKEL (reference sequence). V gave up 4 bases and J gave up 8 bases, with 14 bases separating them. The CDR3 spans 14 residues. CDR3 region: CASSPLLSGEKLFF. CDR3 nucleotide sequence: TGTGCCAGCAGCCCGCTTTTGTCGGGGGAAAAACTGTTTTTT.

V gene TRBV9 combines with J gene TRBJ1-1; D gene uncertain. V lost 6 bases, J lost 1 base, and 13 bases lay in between. This CDR3 has 14 residues. The germline V gene has CDR1 SGDLS and CDR2 YYNGEE. The CDR3 DNA reads TGTGCCAGCACGGCTGACCCTAGGAACACTGAAGCTTTCTTT. This sequence encodes CASTADPRNTEAFF.

The chain joins TRBV5-5 to TRBJ1-1; 9 positions agree with TRBD1. The CDR3 consists of 15 residues. Unmatched junction bases numbered 4, after V lost 4 bases and J lost 0 bases. Germline CDR1 and CDR2: SGHKS and YYEKEE (reference sequence). This CDR3 reads CASSRRDRVNTEAFF. The CDR3 DNA follows: TGTGCCAGCAGCCGCAGGGACAGGGTGAACACTGAAGCTTTCTTT.

The chain has TRBV27 and TRBJ2-3; a possible D gene is TRBD2 (6 bases). Germline-derived CDR1 and CDR2 are MNHEY and SMNVEV (reference sequence). This CDR3 has 13 residues. Trimming pared 7 bases from V and 3 bases from J, leaving 11 bases between. The CDR3 here is CASNLRGTDTQYF. DNA for the CDR3: TGTGCCAGCAACCTCCGGGGGACAGATACGCAGTATTTT.

This chain joins TRBV7-8 and TRBJ1-6; D is ambiguous. Germline-derived CDR1 and CDR2 are SGHVS and FQNEAQ. Deletions cut 3 bases from V and 4 bases from J, with 16 bases between. This CDR3 is 17 amino acids long. The chain's CDR3 is CASSFGSPYVYNSPLHF. DNA of the CDR3: TGTGCCAGCAGCTTCGGTAGCCCTTATGTTTATAATTCACCCCTCCACTTT. The full variable domain, in which reference TRBV7-8 and TRBJ1-6 provide the parts outside the CDR3, is GAGVSQSPRYKVAKRGQDVALRCDPISGHVSLFWYQQALGQGPEFLTYFQNEAQLDKSGLPSDRFFAERPEGSVSTLKIQRTQQEDSAVYLCASSFGSPYVYNSPLHFGNGTRLTVT.

V usage is TRBV24-1 and J usage is TRBJ1-1; no clear D. Germline V gene sequence: CDR1 KGHDR, CDR2 SFDVKD. V was shortened by 4 bases and J by 0 bases, with 5 bases between the two germline ends. The CDR3 has 13 residues. The CDR3 sequence: CATSESLNTEAFF. The CDR3 DNA follows: TGTGCCACCAGTGAGAGTTTGAACACTGAAGCTTTCTTT.

The chain has TRBV5-3 and TRBJ2-5; 8 bases agree with TRBD2. TRBV5-3 is flagged as an ORF with uncertain function. V lost 4 bases and J lost 5; bases outside the gene matches: 25. This CDR3 is 20 amino acids long. CDR3 in DNA: TGTGCCAGAAGCCTAAGAAAGGAGAAAAACAGGCTAGCGGGTACGGAGACCCAGTACTTC. It encodes CARSLRKEKNRLAGTETQYF.

The chain couples TRBV18 to TRBJ2-1, with TRBD2 matching 7 bases. The CDR3 runs 17 residues. V lost 3 bases, J lost 0 bases, and 8 bases stayed unmatched. The germline V gene encodes CDR1 KGHSH and CDR2 LQKENI. CDR3 sequence reads: CASSPTSTMSSYNEQFF. Here the CDR3 DNA reads TGTGCCAGCTCACCGACTAGCACCATGAGCTCCTACAATGAGCAGTTCTTC.

CDR3 sequence: CARSLGPEQKTDIQYF. The CDR3 region has the DNA TGTGCCAGAAGCTTGGGACCGGAACAGAAGACGGACATTCAGTACTTC. This chain uses TRBV5-3 with TRBJ2-4; no firm D call. TRBV5-3 is recorded as an ORF, its role being uncertain. CDR3 size: 16 residues. The V end was cut by 0 bases, the J end by 8 bases, with 18 bases between.

The chain has TRBV5-5 and TRBJ2-1, with TRBD1 matching 8 bases. The V and J ends lost 2 bases and 9 bases, in that order; junction bases with no gene match: 1. The CDR3 contains 12 residues. Looked up from germline, CDR1 is SGHKS and CDR2 is YYEKEE (reference sequence). The DNA for the CDR3 is TGTGCCAGCAGCTTCAGGGGGCTTGAGCAGTTCTTC. The encoded protein is CASSFRGLEQFF.

This chain uses TRBV2 with TRBJ1-4; the D gene is possibly TRBD1 (6 bases). The V and J ends lost 7 bases and 7 bases respectively, with 10 bases between them. The CDR3 length is 12 residues. From germline, CDR1 is SNHLY and CDR2 FYNNEI. CDR3 protein: CASTRGGEKLFF. The CDR3 bases are TGTGCCAGCACGAGGGGGGGTGAAAAACTGTTTTTT.

A single count supports this clone. The rearrangement uses TRBV4-1 and TRBJ2-1, with a possible D match to TRBD2 (6 bases). The germline V gene encodes CDR1 MGHRA and CDR2 YSYEKL. V lost 0 bases to trimming and J lost 1 base, with 10 bases between them. This CDR3 spans 16 amino acids. The CDR3 spells CASSQESGESYNEQFF. The CDR3 nucleotides are TGCGCCAGCAGCCAAGAGTCGGGGGAATCCTACAATGAGCAGTTCTTC.

The rearrangement links TRBV29-1 to TRBJ2-7; the match to TRBD2 covers 7 bases. Germline CDR1 is SQVTM and CDR2 is ANQGSEA. The CDR3 loop spans 13 amino acids. The V and J ends lost 6 bases and 0 bases, in that order; junction bases with no gene match: 5. CDR3: CSVSGVSSYEQYF. CDR3 DNA: TGCAGCGTGAGCGGGGTAAGCTCCTACGAGCAGTACTTC.

This clone has just one count. This chain joins TRBV25-1 and TRBJ2-2; 8 nucleotides align to TRBD2. The CDR3 loop spans 16 amino acids. With 5 bases clipped from V and 0 bases from J, the junction kept 5 bases outside the gene matches. Germline V gene sequence: CDR1 MGHDK, CDR2 SYGVNS. The CDR3 here is CASSNRGRTNTGELFF. CDR3 nucleotide sequence: TGTGCCAGCAGTAATCGCGGGAGGACGAACACCGGGGAGCTGTTTTTT.

The V gene is TRBV29-1, the J gene TRBJ2-3; tentative D call: TRBD2 (6 bases). Germline CDR1 and CDR2: SQVTM and ANQGSEA. Trimming left V 4 bases short and J 2 bases short, with 7 bases between. This CDR3 has 12 residues. CDR3 sequence (DNA): TGCAGCGTTGGCGGGAACACAGATACGCAGTATTTT. The encoded protein is CSVGGNTDTQYF.

V is TRBV10-2 and J is TRBJ1-4; weak D call: TRBD1 (5 bases). Trimming left V 9 bases short and J 4 bases short, with 15 bases between. The CDR3 is 14 amino acids. Germline assignment: CDR1 WSHSY and CDR2 SAAADI. DNA for the CDR3: TGCGCCAGTAAGGAGGGACGAAGTAATGAAAAACTGTTTTTT. Its protein is CASKEGRSNEKLFF.

The chain joins TRBV7-9 to TRBJ2-5, with 7 bases matching TRBD1. This CDR3 has 14 amino acids. Germline assignment: CDR1 SEHNR and CDR2 FQNEAQ (reference sequence). V gave up 5 bases and J gave up 1 base; unmatched junction bases: 4. The CDR3 sequence is CASSPDRVQETQYF. In DNA form, the CDR3 reads TGTGCCAGCAGCCCCGACAGGGTCCAAGAGACCCAGTACTTC.

The chain carries TRBV7-2 and TRBJ2-1; maybe TRBD2 (6 bases). CDR3 length: 17 amino acids. V gave up 4 bases and J gave up 0 bases, with 16 bases separating them. Germline loops: CDR1 SGHTA, CDR2 FQGNSA. The CDR3, as DNA: TGTGCCAGCAGCTCCCGTGTAGCGCGGGGCTCCTACAATGAGCAGTTCTTC. Translating it yields CASSSRVARGSYNEQFF. The whole variable domain, remainder taken from reference TRBV7-2 and TRBJ2-1, is GAGVSQSPSNKVTEKGKDVELRCDPISGHTALYWYRQSLGQGLEFLIYFQGNSAPDKSGLPSDRFSAERTGGSVSTLTIQRTQQEDSAVYLCASSSRVARGSYNEQFFGPGTRLTVL.

This chain connects TRBV29-1 to TRBJ1-2, with unresolved D. This CDR3 has 11 amino acids. V dropped 5 bases and J dropped 8 bases, with 12 bases sitting between them. The germline CDR1 and CDR2 sequences are SQVTM and ANQGSEA. CDR3: CSVWGSGGYTF. CDR3 sequence (DNA): TGCAGCGTTTGGGGTTCGGGGGGCTACACCTTC.

V and J are TRBV29-1 and TRBJ2-5, with TRBD1 identical over 9 bases. Germline V CDR1 and CDR2: SQVTM, ANQGSEA. The CDR3 loop spans 13 amino acids. V lost 7 bases, J lost 2 bases, and 5 bases stayed unmatched. CDR3 in DNA: TGCAGCGCGATAGGGACAGGGCAAGAGACCCAGTACTTC. Translation gives CSAIGTGQETQYF.

The gene calls are TRBV28 and TRBJ1-2; D is unresolved. Trimming left V 6 bases short and J 8 bases short, with 7 bases between. CDR1 MDHEN and CDR2 SYDVKM come from the germline V gene. The CDR3 is 10 residues long. CDR3 loop: CASSGEGYTF. CDR3 sequence (DNA): TGTGCCAGCAGCGGGGAAGGCTACACCTTC.

This chain connects TRBV9 to TRBJ1-2; D gene unclear. Trimming took 1 base from V and 3 from J, leaving 4 bases between them. This CDR3 region has 12 residues. CDR1 is SGDLS and CDR2 is YYNGEE in the germline V gene. The CDR3 DNA is TGTGCCAGCAGCGTAACAGACTATGGCTACACCTTC. Translating gives CASSVTDYGYTF.

The DNA of the CDR3 is TGTGCCTGGACTTTACGTCTTGGACTAGCGGGGGGGGGCCCGCAGTATTTT. Its protein is CAWTLRLGLAGGGPQYF. The genes are TRBV30 and TRBJ2-3; the match to TRBD2 covers 15 bases. V lost 4 bases, J lost 10 bases, and 15 bases stayed unmatched. Germline CDR1 GTSNPN, CDR2 SVGIG (reference sequence). The CDR3 length is 17 residues.

The chain recombines TRBV28 with TRBJ1-2; TRBD1 matches at 7 bases. V shed 6 bases and J 0 bases; nucleotides not matched to a gene: 13. The V gene's germline CDR1 is MDHEN and CDR2 SYDVKM. The CDR3 consists of 17 residues. CDR3 bases: TGTGCCAGCAGCCCGACCACCCGACAGGGTCCTAACTATGGCTACACCTTC. This encodes CASSPTTRQGPNYGYTF.

CDR3 sequence reads: CASSLGGPGDQPQHF. CDR3 DNA: TGTGCCAGCAGCTTAGGGGGCCCTGGTGATCAGCCCCAGCATTTT. The gene calls are TRBV7-9 and TRBJ1-5; the D gene is possibly TRBD1 (5 bases). Trimming took 1 base from V and 5 from J, leaving 12 bases between them. The CDR3 has 15 residues. Germline assignment: CDR1 SEHNR and CDR2 FQNEAQ (reference sequence).

This clone was found a few times. The chain carries TRBV5-1 and TRBJ2-7; 7 bases align to TRBD1. CDR3 length: 13 residues. The germline gives CDR1 SGHRS, CDR2 YFSETQ. V was pared by 0 bases and J by 5 bases, with 2 bases of the junction left unmatched. Here the CDR3 reads CASSLGQGDEQYF. The CDR3 region has the DNA TGCGCCAGCAGCTTGGGACAGGGAGACGAGCAGTACTTC.

The chain recombines TRBV27 with TRBJ2-7; 12 nucleotides align to TRBD2. Germline CDR1 and CDR2: MNHEY and SMNVEV (reference sequence). V was pared by 6 bases and J by 0 bases, with 9 bases of the junction left unmatched. This CDR3 has 17 amino acids. The CDR3 DNA reads as TGTGCCAGCAGCTCACTAGCGGGAGGTATCTTCTCCTACGAGCAGTACTTC. It encodes CASSSLAGGIFSYEQYF.

V and J are TRBV5-8 and TRBJ2-5; D not resolved. With 4 bases removed from V and 4 bases from J, the gap between germline ends came to 14 bases. The germline V gene has CDR1 SGHTS and CDR2 YDEGEE. The CDR3 spans 14 residues. The CDR3 region has the DNA TGTGCCAGCAGCCCCCGTGGGCTCCCAGAGACCCAGTACTTC. Amino acid sequence: CASSPRGLPETQYF.

The chain couples TRBV27 to TRBJ1-1; a weak D match, TRBD1 (5 bases). Germline CDR1 is MNHEY and CDR2 is SMNVEV (reference sequence). The V gene lost 5 bases and the J gene lost 4 bases, with 20 bases spanning the gap. The CDR3 has 16 amino acids. This CDR3 is CASSPNGRVRGTEAFF. The CDR3 region has the DNA TGTGCCAGCAGTCCCAACGGCAGGGTAAGGGGCACTGAAGCTTTCTTT.

In this sample, this clone turned up once. V is TRBV6-5 and J is TRBJ1-3; no reliable D call. Trimming removed 7 bases from V and 4 bases from J, with 14 bases in between. From germline, CDR1 is MNHEY and CDR2 SVGAGI. The CDR3 length is 14 residues. Here the CDR3 DNA reads TGTGCCAGCAACCCCTACTCTATCGGAAACACCATATATTTT. Translation gives CASNPYSIGNTIYF.

The V gene is TRBV5-8, the J gene TRBJ2-5, with 7 bases that match TRBD2. V lost 3 bases, J lost 4 bases, and 6 bases stayed unmatched. The CDR3 spans 14 residues. Germline V lookup: CDR1 SGHTS, CDR2 YDEGEE. CDR3 nucleotide sequence: TGTGCCAGCAGCTCACTTCCGGGGGGAGAGACCCAGTACTTC. It yields the protein CASSSLPGGETQYF.

The genes are TRBV7-3 and TRBJ2-1; TRBD2 aligns across 9 bases. CDR3 length: 16 residues. V was pared by 2 bases and J by 2 bases, with 4 bases of the junction left unmatched. Germline V gene data show CDR1 as SGHTA and CDR2 as FQGTGA. The CDR3 region has the DNA TGTGCCAGCAGCTTATCGAGACTAGCGGCCTACAATGAGCAGTTCTTC. Translated: CASSLSRLAAYNEQFF.